The text below deals with one T cell receptor beta chain. This sample was included in a study of response to subunit inactivated influenza vaccine. J was trimmed by 7 bases and V by 1 base; bases with no gene match: 7. CDR3 length: 16 amino acids. Germline CDR1 reads KGHSH; CDR2 reads LQKENI. TCRdb re-derived calls from the RT-PCR reads in MiXCR, one entry per CDR3 protein. The table includes about 570,000 distinct CDR3 sequences, over 9% detected once. In addition, the sample was reused for a study of T cells expressing NK-cell markers. As that report states: The cDNA for TCR beta came from 5'RACE template switching with UMIs.

This rearrangement joins TRBV18 to TRBJ2-3, with TRBD2 matching 11 bases. The specimen was PBMCs from blood, collected on the day of vaccination. The TCR originated in a man aged 50-60 years who received an inactivated influenza vaccine. The DNA for the CDR3 is TGTGCCAGCTCACCACGACTAGCGGGAACGGATCATACGCAGTATTTT. It specifies CASSPRLAGTDHTQYF.